This T cell receptor (beta chain) derives from a study of monozygotic twins with inflammatory bowel disease (dated by TCRdb to between 2018 and 2021). Background for the entire study: A total of roughly 28 monozygotic twin pairs were included in the full study, comprising nine German pairs (four IBD-concordant, five IBD-discordant) and 19 IBD-discordant Danish pairs. The search for disease-associated traits relied mainly on comparing IBD patients with their genetically identical healthy co-twins within discordant pairs. Each individual had, on average, about 151 000 unique TCRalpha sequences and 181 000 unique TCRbeta sequences available for analysis.

From each donor, an approximately 2.3 ml peripheral blood sample was collected into PAXgene tubes and kept at -80 degrees C. Total RNA was isolated from whole blood with the PAXgene blood miRNA kit on an automated QIAcube, without T cell sorting. Peripheral blood from monozygotic twin pairs concordant or discordant for inflammatory bowel disease was subjected to deep TCRalpha and TCRbeta repertoire profiling with unique molecular barcoding. Smoking habits were recorded for all twin pairs, with individuals classified as current, former or never smokers. General findings and caveats noted by the study authors: Repertoire similarity did not differ between concordant and discordant twins, possibly due to limited statistical power. The results gave no support for a single strong signal or clonotype linked to IBD. A decrease in TCRbeta repertoire diversity, as measured by inverse Simpson index, was observed in IBD patients compared with their healthy co-twins. Fewer clonotypes were shared with other individuals by IBD patients than by healthy twins, most markedly in patients showing signs of disease activity. Distinction between different T cell subtypes could not be achieved in the analysis. Differing immunosuppressive treatments among patients may have added background noise and inter-individual variability to the repertoires.

Taken from the germline V gene (reference sequence), the CDR1 and CDR2 loops are GTSNPN and SVGIG. Its CDR3 holds 15 amino acids, cysteine through phenylalanine. This entry has no DNA. Libraries were built with 5' RACE. For each TCR library, roughly 3,600 ng of total RNA was used. cDNA was synthesized with SMARTScribe reverse transcriptase in eight separate reactions per sample. Unique molecular identifiers containing a 6-nucleotide sample barcode were introduced through template switching during cDNA synthesis. Amplification of TCRalpha and TCRbeta cDNA involved two nested PCRs of roughly 16 and 10 cycles, and each PCR was followed by bead purification. Before amplification, the cDNA was treated with uracil DNA-glycosylase and purified using the QIAquick PCR purification kit. The second PCR added Illumina TruSeq-compatible adapters along with sample-specific barcodes. Library quality and concentration were assessed using TapeStation and Qubit, and roughly 5.5 ng of each library was pooled. The pooled libraries were sequenced with 2 x 100 bp reads and custom sequencing primers on an Illumina HiSeq2500 single-index Rapid Run. As for the original processing: PCR and sequencing errors were corrected by UMI-based consensus assembly using MiGEC version 1.2.6. V(D)J alignment, clonotype assembly and CDR3 extraction were performed with MiXCR version 2.1.1. To normalise gene usage, clonotype sharing and MAIT/NKT TCR abundance, the analysis used the top 1000, 10 000 and 20 000 clonotypes per sample. After downsampling to 27 000 UMIs, diversity was calculated as the inverse Simpson index using the vegan R package. Paired Mann-Whitney U tests on discordant twin pairs were used, with Benjamini-Hochberg multiple-testing correction. The reads went through TCRdb reprocessing, and each CDR3 protein sequence gets one entry with no DNA. In this record, the V and J calls reflect TCRdb's handling and not the investigators' own analysis. The table for this sample shows a few hundred thousand distinct CDR3 sequences. Together, the top ten hold under 3% of the sample.

Points on this clonotype: This clone's antigen is unknown.

The TCR sequence derives from a human donor with ulcerative colitis or Crohn's disease, or a healthy co-twin of an affected twin (not recorded which). The chain is encoded by TRBV30 joined to TRBJ2-3; TCRdb proposes TRBD2, but this gene call is untestable without DNA. The specimen was blood. The CDR3 sequence is CAWNLAGTSTDTQYF.